This entry describes one T cell receptor (beta chain). Its antigen is not identified. This specimen belongs to a study of tumor-infiltrating lymphocytes in primary liver carcinoma. About the study: The study included patients who were men and women aged 30 to 69 years. Stage T1-T3 N0M0 and a size of about 4.2 to 11 cm characterized the tumors.

TCR beta cDNA was made from 400 to 500 ng total RNA with a constant-region primer. It was through three nested multiplex PCR rounds of slightly modified ARM-PCR that TCR beta libraries arose. TCRdb re-called the multiplex PCR reads through MiXCR, storing one row per CDR3 protein. Among about 110,000 distinct CDR3 sequences, around 60% were seen once, and the ten largest hold roughly 9%. Regarding the study as a whole: Pairs comparing tumor with adjacent tissue or blood overlapped less than pairs drawn from tumor regions.

Co-extraction of RNA and DNA was performed on 20-30 mg of unsorted bulk tissue. None of the patients had received treatment, and all had chronic HBV infection. The sample taken for sequencing was liver tumor tissue from sampling region 1. The subset is: tumor region T1, superior pole. The receptor was isolated from a woman in her sixties with primary liver carcinoma and hepatitis B virus infection.

CDR3: CASSIGGPSETQYF. For the CDR3, the DNA is TGTGCCAGTAGTATCGGAGGGCCCTCAGAGACCCAGTACTTC. The rearrangement links TRBV19 to TRBJ2-5, with D possibly TRBD2 on 6 matching bases. V shed 3 bases and J shed 4 bases, with 12 bases lying between them. The CDR3 runs to 14 residues. CDR1 is LNHDA and CDR2 is SQIVND in the germline V gene (reference sequence).